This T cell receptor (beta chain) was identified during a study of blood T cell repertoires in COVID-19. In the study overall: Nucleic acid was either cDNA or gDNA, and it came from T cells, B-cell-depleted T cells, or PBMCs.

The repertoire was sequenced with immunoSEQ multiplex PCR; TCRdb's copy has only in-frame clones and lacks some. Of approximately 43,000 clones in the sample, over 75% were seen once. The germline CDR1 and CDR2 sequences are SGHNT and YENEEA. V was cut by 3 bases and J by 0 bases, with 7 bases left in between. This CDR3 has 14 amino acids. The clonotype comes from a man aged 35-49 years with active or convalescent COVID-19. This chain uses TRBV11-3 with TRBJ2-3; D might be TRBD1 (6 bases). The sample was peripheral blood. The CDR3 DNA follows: TGTGCCAGCAGCTTGACAGGCAGCACAGATACGCAGTATTTT. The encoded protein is CASSLTGSTDTQYF.